This T cell receptor beta chain was observed in a study of T-cell reconstitution after alpha-beta-depleted transplantation in children. Overall study results and limits: T-cell numbers and diversity one year post-transplant derived largely from freshly generated T cells. Surviving thymic progenitors and recipient T cells were the source of high TCRbeta diversity at day 60 in some patients.

Unique molecular identifiers featured in how the TCRbeta library was prepared. One entry per CDR3 protein results from TCRdb running MiXCR on the PCR reads. Of about 350,000 distinct CDR3 sequences listed, 16% are singletons. The junction had 7 bases not matched to a gene; V was cut back by 3 bases and J by 0 bases. The CDR3 runs 17 residues. Looked up from germline, CDR1 is LGHNA and CDR2 is YSLEER. This clonotype has ten or more counts. Its specificity is not known. This receptor was identified in a male patient between 2 and 9 years old who had a stem cell transplant for acute lymphoblastic leukemia, so the T cells may come from the graft donor. The V gene is TRBV4-3, the J gene TRBJ2-3; 9 bases are shared with TRBD1. The sample consisted of PBMCs, mostly from graft donor cells, taken 360 days after TCRalphabeta/CD19-depleted stem cell transplant. This CDR3 is CASSHPGQGKSTDTQYF. The CDR3 coding sequence is TGCGCCAGCAGCCACCCAGGACAGGGGAAAAGCACAGATACGCAGTATTTT.